Each of the 28 T cell receptor beta chains below was sequenced from the same sample in a study of breast tumors, draining lymph nodes, adjacent tissues. Axillary draining lymph nodes of breast cancer patients supplied the node samples. TCRdb reprocessed the multiplex PCR reads with MiXCR, giving one entry per CDR3 protein. The sample carries about 200,000 distinct CDR3 sequences, about 32% recorded once. Sequences were obtained from axillary lymph node tissue. The receptors originated from a female donor with breast cancer. Some clones in this sample may be carry-over from other donors' samples.

About this clonotype: A single base separates this from a much larger clone, so it may be a read error. The rearrangement joins TRBV6-5 to TRBJ1-2; 7 positions agree with TRBD1. The junction had 6 bases not matched to a gene; V was cut back by 5 bases and J by 3 bases. Germline assignment: CDR1 MNHEY and CDR2 SVGAGI. This CDR3 is 14 amino acids long. This CDR3 is CASSHDRVDYGYTF. CDR3 coding DNA: TGTGCCAGCAGTCATGACAGGGTCGACTATGGCTACACCTTC.

This clonotype was seen at least ten times. The J gene is TRBJ2-7, the V gene TRBV7-9; 10 nucleotides match TRBD2. There are 15 residues in the CDR3. With V trimmed by 1 base and J by 4 bases, 4 bases remained unmatched. The germline CDR1 and CDR2 sequences are SEHNR and FQNEAQ (reference sequence). Here the CDR3 DNA reads TGTGCCAGCAGCTTAGATAGCGGGAGGATGTACGAGCAGTACTTC. Translated: CASSLDSGRMYEQYF.

This clonotype was counted many times. The chain recombines TRBV9 with TRBJ2-6; D is unclear. Deletions cut 6 bases from V and 0 bases from J, with 7 bases between. The CDR3 runs 14 residues. Germline values: CDR1 SGDLS, CDR2 YYNGEE. CDR3 in DNA: TGTGCCAGCACACGTACCTCTGGGGCCAACGTCCTGACTTTC. This encodes CASTRTSGANVLTF.

A note on this clonotype: This clone may be a read error of a much larger clone one base away. The rearrangement links TRBV11-2 to TRBJ2-1; D is possibly TRBD2 (5 bases). The CDR3 contains 17 residues. Germline assignment: CDR1 SGHAT and CDR2 FQNNGV. V lost 2 bases and J lost 2, with 16 bases in between. This CDR3 reads CASSLNSVAWAYNEQFF. CDR3 nucleotides: TGTGCCAGCAGCTTAAATAGCGTAGCGTGGGCCTACAATGAGCAGTTCTTC.

As concerns this clonotype: Just one base apart from a much larger clone, this may be a read error. The chain is built from TRBV11-2 and TRBJ1-2; maybe TRBD1 (5 bases). The CDR3 extends over 18 amino acids. V shed 5 bases and J shed 0 bases, with 22 bases lying between them. CDR1 and CDR2 (germline): SGHAT, FQNNGV. The CDR3 DNA follows: TGTGCCAGCAGCCCCCTCGGGGCAGGGATGGGCCCTAACTATGGCTACACCTTC. It encodes CASSPLGAGMGPNYGYTF.

This clonotype was recorded at least ten times. This chain joins TRBV7-2 and TRBJ2-3; no reliable D call. Germline V lookup: CDR1 SGHTA, CDR2 FQGNSA. Trimming pared 2 bases from V and 0 bases from J, leaving 6 bases between. The CDR3 loop spans 14 amino acids. CDR3 coding DNA: TGTGCCAGCAGCTTATACAGAAGCACAGATACGCAGTATTTT. Amino acids: CASSLYRSTDTQYF.

This clonotype was recorded a few times. A read error is possible here, since a much larger clone lies one base away. The V and J genes are TRBV20-1 and TRBJ1-2, with unresolved D. Germline-derived CDR1 and CDR2 are DFQATT and SNEGSKA (reference sequence). V was pared by 0 bases and J by 10 bases, with 15 bases between. This CDR3 spans 13 amino acids. Here the CDR3 reads CSARDPLGGAYTF. CDR3 DNA sequence: TGCAGTGCTAGAGATCCATTGGGAGGTGCCTACACCTTC.

This clonotype was observed at least ten times. The chain uses TRBV7-9 and TRBJ1-3; D may be TRBD1 (5 bases). V dropped 3 bases and J dropped 0 bases, with 15 bases sitting between them. There are 17 residues in the CDR3. The germline CDR1 and CDR2 sequences are SEHNR and FQNEAQ (reference sequence). As DNA, the CDR3 is TGTGCCAGCAGCTTCCCCCCGACAGCCTACTCTGGAAACACCATATATTTT. Translated, it gives CASSFPPTAYSGNTIYF.

This clonotype was observed a few times. A much larger clone is a single base away; this may be a read error. V and J are TRBV20-1 and TRBJ2-5; 10 nucleotides align to TRBD2. This CDR3 region has 19 residues. J gave up 1 base and V 6 bases, and 20 bases lay outside the gene matches. CDR1 is DFQATT and CDR2 is SNEGSKA in the germline V gene (reference sequence). The CDR3 coding sequence is TGCAGTGCCCCCGATCTCCTAGCGGGGGCTGTTAAGGGCCAAGAGACCCAGTACTTC. It translates to CSAPDLLAGAVKGQETQYF.

This clonotype was detected many times. This chain connects TRBV5-1 to TRBJ1-6; 7 nucleotides agree with TRBD1. V dropped 4 bases and J dropped 6; count of bases not matched to a gene: 10. The germline V gene encodes CDR1 SGHRS and CDR2 YFSETQ. The CDR3 has 16 amino acids. The CDR3 here is CASSALGQTSNSPLHF. DNA of the CDR3: TGCGCCAGCAGCGCTCTGGGACAGACATCTAATTCACCCCTCCACTTT.

This clonotype was recorded at least ten times. The chain carries TRBV20-1 and TRBJ1-6, with 8 nucleotides matching TRBD1. The CDR3 extends over 13 amino acids. After removal of 2 bases from V and 10 bases from J, the junction contained 4 bases not matched to a gene. The germline gives CDR1 DFQATT, CDR2 SNEGSKA (reference sequence). CDR3 sequence reads: CSARKQGESPLHF. The CDR3 DNA sequence: TGCAGTGCTAGAAAACAGGGGGAGTCACCCCTCCACTTT.

At least ten counts were recorded for this clonotype. J is TRBJ2-2 and V is TRBV6-6, with 7 positions matching TRBD2. The CDR3 is 16 amino acids. In germline, CDR1 is MNHNY, CDR2 SVGAGI (reference sequence). V lost 7 bases, J lost 3 bases, and 11 bases stayed unmatched. The CDR3 sequence is CASIPASRGDTGELFF. The CDR3 nucleotides read TGTGCCAGCATCCCTGCCAGCCGGGGGGACACCGGGGAGCTGTTTTTT.

This clonotype occurred many times. The chain uses TRBV19 and TRBJ2-6; 8 nucleotides agree with TRBD2. Germline trimming cut 3 bases from V and 1 base from J; bases unmatched to any gene: 5. CDR3 length equals 17 residues. The germline V gene has CDR1 LNHDA and CDR2 SQIVND (reference sequence). CDR3: CASSIWGTRSGANVLTF. The CDR3, as DNA: TGTGCCAGTAGTATCTGGGGGACTAGATCTGGGGCCAACGTCCTGACTTTC.

This clonotype has a single count. A much larger clone lies one base from this, so it may be a read error. The chain links TRBV12-3 or TRBV12-4 to TRBJ2-1; D is uncertain. This CDR3 is built from 11 residues. The V end lost 8 bases, the J end lost 9 bases, and 11 bases lay between the germline ends. The CDR3 loop is CASASRREQFF. The CDR3, as DNA: TGTGCCAGCGCCTCTCGTCGTGAGCAGTTCTTC.

This clonotype has ten or more counts. This rearrangement joins TRBV5-6 to TRBJ2-3; D is uncertain. The germline V gene has CDR1 SGHDT and CDR2 YYEEEE. This CDR3 spans 12 amino acids. Trimming left V 4 bases short and J 0 bases short, with 3 bases between. The DNA of the CDR3 is TGTGCCAGCAGCCGCAGCACAGATACGCAGTATTTT. Protein: CASSRSTDTQYF.

This clonotype came up many times. Compared with germline, one end of the junction differs, possibly owing to a read error. The chain couples TRBV4-1 to TRBJ1-2; D is possibly TRBD1 (6 bases). There are 13 residues in the CDR3. Germline V gene sequence: CDR1 MGHRA, CDR2 YSYEKL. CDR3 sequence: CASSQQGGYGYTF. CDR3 coding DNA: TGTGCCAGCAGCCAACAGGGCGGGTATGGCTACACCTTC.

This clonotype occurred many times. The V and J genes are TRBV5-4 and TRBJ2-7; D remains unclear. The CDR3 runs to 14 residues. The ends were cut back, 2 bases at V and 0 bases at J, with 9 bases in the middle. Looked up from germline, CDR1 is SGHNT and CDR2 is YYREEE (reference sequence). The CDR3 spells CASSFYGSSYEQYF. CDR3 DNA: TGTGCCAGCAGCTTTTATGGCAGCTCCTACGAGCAGTACTTC.

This clonotype was counted ten times or more. This chain joins TRBV7-3 and TRBJ2-1; the D gene is possibly TRBD2 (6 bases). In germline, CDR1 is SGHTA, CDR2 FQGTGA. The ends were cut back, 4 bases at V and 6 bases at J, with 10 bases in the middle. The CDR3 is 13 residues long. The CDR3 DNA reads TGTGCCAGCAGCTCCACCGGGAGCAATGAGCAGTTCTTC. It encodes CASSSTGSNEQFF.

As to this clonotype: A much larger clonotype is one base distant, so this may be a read error. The V and J genes are TRBV6-2 or TRBV6-3 and TRBJ2-5; no reliable D call. The CDR3 totals 15 residues. V shed 5 bases and J shed 0 bases, with 13 bases lying between them. Germline V gene data show CDR1 as MNHEY and CDR2 as SVGEGT. The CDR3 DNA is TGTGCCAGCAGTCACGGTCGACACAACCAAGAGACCCAGTACTTC. It yields the protein CASSHGRHNQETQYF.

The rearrangement uses TRBV20-1 and TRBJ2-1; 9 bases match TRBD2. Trimming cost V 5 bases and J 2 bases; bases outside gene matches: 10. Looked up from germline, CDR1 is DFQATT and CDR2 is SNEGSKA (reference sequence). The CDR3 extends over 16 amino acids. The CDR3 loop is CSAPRLAGLTYNEQFF. The CDR3 bases are TGCAGTGCTCCCCGGCTAGCGGGACTAACCTACAATGAGCAGTTCTTC.

This clonotype appeared a few times. This could be a read error, since a much larger clone is one nucleotide away. V usage is TRBV20-1 and J usage is TRBJ2-7, with a possible D match to TRBD2 (5 bases). This CDR3 is built from 14 residues. From germline, CDR1 is DFQATT and CDR2 SNEGSKA (reference sequence). The CDR3 DNA sequence: TGCAGTGCCACCACCGGCGGACTCTCCTCCGAGCAGTACTTC. Residues: CSATTGGLSSEQYF.

This clonotype showed up many times. This chain joins TRBV4-3 and TRBJ1-5; no firm D call. CDR3 length: 15 amino acids. Trimming left V 1 base short and J 1 base short, with 8 bases between. CDR1 is LGHNA and CDR2 is YSLEER in the germline V gene. Written as DNA, the CDR3 is TGCGCCAGCAGCCAAGCCCTGGGGAGCAATCAGCCCCAGCATTTT. Translation gives CASSQALGSNQPQHF.

J is TRBJ1-5 and V is TRBV19; D call uncertain. The CDR3 is made up of 15 amino acids. The germline V gene encodes CDR1 LNHDA and CDR2 SQIVND (reference sequence). V lost 6 bases and J lost 12, with 24 bases in between. This CDR3 reads CASRVGLADGGIQHF. In DNA form, the CDR3 reads TGTGCCAGTAGGGTAGGGCTAGCGGACGGTGGGATCCAGCATTTT.

This clonotype appeared many times. The rearrangement uses TRBV15 and TRBJ2-3, with D perhaps matching TRBD2 (7 bases). Germline CDR1 is LNHNV and CDR2 is YYDKDF (reference sequence). V lost 6 bases to trimming and J lost 1 base, with 14 bases between them. The CDR3 contains 15 residues. The CDR3 sequence: CATSGGGAGTDTQYF. The CDR3 bases are TGTGCCACCAGTGGTGGGGGGGCCGGCACAGATACGCAGTATTTT.

This clonotype was detected ten times or more. The J gene is TRBJ2-7, the V gene TRBV3-1; weak D call: TRBD1 (6 bases). The CDR3 length is 15 residues. The V and J ends lost 0 bases and 2 bases respectively, with 11 bases between them. Per the germline V gene, CDR1 is LGHDT and CDR2 is YNNKEL (reference sequence). The CDR3 here is CASSQEGGLPYEQYF. The DNA for the CDR3 is TGTGCCAGCAGCCAAGAAGGGGGTCTGCCCTACGAGCAGTACTTC.

This clonotype was observed many times. This chain connects TRBV19 to TRBJ2-5; 14 bases are shared with TRBD2. J lost 5 bases, V lost 8 bases, and 7 bases had no gene match. This CDR3 spans 15 amino acids. The germline gives CDR1 LNHDA, CDR2 SQIVND (reference sequence). The CDR3 reads CASRPGLAGEETQYF. The CDR3 coding sequence is TGTGCCAGTCGACCGGGACTAGCGGGAGAGGAGACCCAGTACTTC.

On this clonotype: A clone one base away is much larger, so this may be a read error. This sequence joins TRBV29-1 and TRBJ2-3; maybe TRBD2 (6 bases). CDR1 SQVTM and CDR2 ANQGSEA come from the germline V gene. The CDR3 contains 12 residues. The V end lost 3 bases, the J end lost 6 bases, and 10 bases lay between the germline ends. The CDR3 DNA reads as TGCAGCGTTGAGGGGAGGACGGATACGCAGTATTTT. Its translation: CSVEGRTDTQYF.

As concerns this clonotype: A much larger clone is a single base away; this may be a read error. The V and J genes are TRBV6-2 or TRBV6-3 and TRBJ2-7, with D maybe TRBD2 (6 bases). V lost 5 bases to trimming and J lost 2 bases, with 13 bases between them. The CDR3 covers 14 residues. In germline, CDR1 is MNHEY, CDR2 SVGEGT. For the CDR3, the DNA is TGTGCCAGCAGTCCCTCGGAGGGAACCTACGAGCAGTACTTC. Amino acids: CASSPSEGTYEQYF.